This T cell receptor (beta chain) appears in the sequencing data of a study of blood T cell repertoires in COVID-19. Trimming removed 5 bases at V and 5 bases at J, with 18 bases between. Germline CDR1 SGHTA, CDR2 FQGTGA. The CDR3 is 16 residues long. The data were produced by immunoSEQ multiplex PCR, yet TCRdb's version contains in-frame clones alone and is incomplete. The sample holds nearly 95,000 clones, about 89% seen once. The rearrangement links TRBV7-3 to TRBJ2-2; D is perhaps TRBD2 (7 bases). Material for sequencing was peripheral blood. The sequence was obtained from a human donor with acute or convalescent COVID-19. The donor label of this sample is uncertain. This CDR3 reads CASSTRRGAETGELFF. The CDR3 coding sequence is TGTGCCAGCAGCACCCGCCGGGGGGCTGAAACCGGGGAGCTGTTTTTT. The full variable domain, with the rest looked up from reference TRBV7-3 and TRBJ2-2, is GAGVSQTPSNKVTEKGKYVELRCDPISGHTALYWYRQSLGQGPEFLIYFQGTGAADDSGLPNDRFFAVRPEGSVSTLKIQRTERGDSAVYLCASSTRRGAETGELFFGEGSRLTVL.